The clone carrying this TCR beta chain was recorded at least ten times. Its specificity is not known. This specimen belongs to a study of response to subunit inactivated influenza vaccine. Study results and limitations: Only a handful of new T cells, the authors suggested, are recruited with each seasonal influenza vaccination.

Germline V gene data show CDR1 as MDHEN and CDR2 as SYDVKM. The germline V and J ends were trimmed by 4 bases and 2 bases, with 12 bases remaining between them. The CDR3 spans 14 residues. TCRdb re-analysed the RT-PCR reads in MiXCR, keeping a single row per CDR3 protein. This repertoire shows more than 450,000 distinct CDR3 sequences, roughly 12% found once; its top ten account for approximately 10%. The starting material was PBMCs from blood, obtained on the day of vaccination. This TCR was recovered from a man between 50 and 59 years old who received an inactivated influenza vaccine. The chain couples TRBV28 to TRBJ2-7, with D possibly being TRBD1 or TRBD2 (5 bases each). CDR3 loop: CASSWFRETYEQYF. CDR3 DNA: TGTGCCAGCAGTTGGTTCAGGGAGACCTACGAGCAGTACTTC.